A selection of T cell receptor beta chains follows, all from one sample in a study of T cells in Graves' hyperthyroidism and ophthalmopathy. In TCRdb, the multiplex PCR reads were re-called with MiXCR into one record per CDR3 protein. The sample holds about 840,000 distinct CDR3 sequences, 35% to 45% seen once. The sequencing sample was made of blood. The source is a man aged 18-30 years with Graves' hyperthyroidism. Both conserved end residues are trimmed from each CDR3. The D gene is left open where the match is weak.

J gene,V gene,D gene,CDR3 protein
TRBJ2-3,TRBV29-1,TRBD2,SVKRGVPDTQY
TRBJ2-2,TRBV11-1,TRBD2,ASKVEGLAGVGSGELF
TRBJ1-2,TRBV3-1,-,ASSPGQGHGYGYT
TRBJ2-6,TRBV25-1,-,ASSAARTGANVLT
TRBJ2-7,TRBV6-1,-,ASSIDRYEQY
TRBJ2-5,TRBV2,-,ASSERYGAAQETQY
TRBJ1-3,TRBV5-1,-,ASSFDGGNTIY
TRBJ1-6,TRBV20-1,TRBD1,SASPRQGVNSPLH
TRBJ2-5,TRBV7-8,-,ASSLIPAGETQY
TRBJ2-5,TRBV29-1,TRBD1,SVRDRGQETQY
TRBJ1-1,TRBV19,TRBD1,ASRGSRGLNEAF
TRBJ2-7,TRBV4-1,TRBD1,ASSQGQGAPYEQY
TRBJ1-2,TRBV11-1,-,ASSLDPVERLYGYT
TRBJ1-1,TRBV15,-,ATSRDGGWVAF
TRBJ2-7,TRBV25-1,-,ASRDGYYEQY
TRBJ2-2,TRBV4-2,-,ASSQVRDGELF
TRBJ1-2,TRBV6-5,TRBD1,ASRAGQGIGYT
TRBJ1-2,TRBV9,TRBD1,ASSGSQGSNYGYT
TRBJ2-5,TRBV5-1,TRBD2,ASSTPLAGTLETQY
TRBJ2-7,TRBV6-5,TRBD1,ASSPGTRGSYEQY
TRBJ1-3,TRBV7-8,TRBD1,ASSTGQGYGNTIY
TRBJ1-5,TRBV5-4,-,ASSLGENNQPQH
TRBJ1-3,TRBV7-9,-,ASSLEWLDSSGNTIY
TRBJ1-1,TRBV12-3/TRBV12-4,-,ASSSKGEAF
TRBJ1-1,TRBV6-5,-,ASSYEIGSKHAF
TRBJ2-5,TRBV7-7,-,ASSLTGVGETQY
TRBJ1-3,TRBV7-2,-,ASSFRGIGNTIY
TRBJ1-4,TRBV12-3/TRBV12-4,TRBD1,ASSSQGARHNEKLF
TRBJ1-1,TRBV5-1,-,ASSNSGKNTEAF
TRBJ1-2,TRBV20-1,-,SASGAGYT
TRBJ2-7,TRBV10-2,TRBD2,ASSEPNIPTSGGTYEQY
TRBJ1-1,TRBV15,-,ATLRADMNTEAF
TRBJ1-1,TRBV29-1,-,SASSESRYVQTEAF
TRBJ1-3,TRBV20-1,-,SAENRRGSGNTIY
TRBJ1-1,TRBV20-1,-,SGLPRPYMNTEAF
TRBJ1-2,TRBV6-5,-,ASSYPDVRDGYT
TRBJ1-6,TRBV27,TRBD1,ASMRDRGDSPLH
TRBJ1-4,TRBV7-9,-,ASSLEMAYNEKLF
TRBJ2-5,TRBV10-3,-,AISGVTQETQY
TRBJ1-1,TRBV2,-,ASSWTNMNTEAF
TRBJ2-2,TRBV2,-,ASSVQGGTGELF
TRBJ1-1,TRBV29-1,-,SVEDSGVTEAF
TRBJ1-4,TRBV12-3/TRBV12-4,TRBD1,ASSYGPGTGSEKLF
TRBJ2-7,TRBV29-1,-,SAEDGTAYEQY
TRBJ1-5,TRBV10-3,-,ATSRPRVAGYEQPQH
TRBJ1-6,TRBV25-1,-,ASTPGQTYNSPLH
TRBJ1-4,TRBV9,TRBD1,ASSVETGVNEKLF
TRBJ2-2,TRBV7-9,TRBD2,ASDLGTRRAGELF
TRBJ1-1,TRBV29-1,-,SVMGQWGNTEAF
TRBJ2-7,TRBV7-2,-,ASSFYRSSYEQY
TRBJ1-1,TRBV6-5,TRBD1,ASSYSGQGHTEAF
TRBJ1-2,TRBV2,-,ASLPDGGGYT
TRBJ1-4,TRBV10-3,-,AIHPVATNEKLF
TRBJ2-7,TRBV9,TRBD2,ASSQQGLAGNEQY